The present TCR beta chain was sequenced within a study of blood T cell repertoires in COVID-19. The CDR3 sequence is 14 residues long. Germline assignment: CDR1 SGDLS and CDR2 YYNGEE. V shed 4 bases and J shed 2 bases, with 9 bases lying between them. The protocol was immunoSEQ multiplex PCR, while the TCRdb copy is restricted to in-frame clones and leaves out a portion. The sample gives a few hundred thousand clones, around 88% of which show up once; 1.6% is in the top ten. Sequencing was done on a sample of peripheral blood. The gene calls are TRBV9 and TRBJ2-2; D is perhaps TRBD1 (6 bases). The receptor's source is a woman aged 30 to 39 with COVID-19, enrolled during active disease. As DNA, the CDR3 is TGTGCCAGCAGCACGGGACAAAACACCGGGGAGCTGTTTTTT. Its translation: CASSTGQNTGELFF.